Each of the 23 T cell receptor beta chains below was sequenced from the same sample in a study of radiation and T cells in renal cell carcinoma. Documented treatment: treatment-naive control, cytoreductive nephrectomy. Sequencing used immunoSEQ multiplex PCR; TCRdb keeps in-frame clones, though not all of them. Among fewer than 15,000 clones, about 65% were seen once, and the ten largest hold roughly 19%. Sample: tumor tissue, taken from a patient whose treatment was nephrectomy without radiotherapy. The receptor set was obtained from an elderly woman with renal cell carcinoma.

This clone rates as medium-sized. V and J are TRBV12-1 and TRBJ2-7; the table's D call of TRBD2 was not tested on the DNA. TRBV12-1 is reported as a pseudogene. CDR3 size: 17 residues. The CDR3 sequence: CASSLAPRDSEGYEQYF. The DNA of the CDR3 is TGTGCCAGCAGCTTGGCACCCCGGGACTCCGAGGGATACGAGCAGTACTTC.

V and J are TRBV7-8 and TRBJ1-6; D not certain. This CDR3 has 16 amino acids. V gave up 5 bases and J gave up 6 bases, with 17 bases separating them. Germline values: CDR1 SGHVS, CDR2 FQNEAQ. The CDR3 coding sequence is TGTGCCAGCAGCGGAACGACCTGGAGCCCTAATTCACCCCTCCACTTT. This gives the protein CASSGTTWSPNSPLHF. The full variable domain, with the rest looked up from reference TRBV7-8 and TRBJ1-6, is GAGVSQSPRYKVAKRGQDVALRCDPISGHVSLFWYQQALGQGPEFLTYFQNEAQLDKSGLPSDRFFAERPEGSVSTLKIQRTQQEDSAVYLCASSGTTWSPNSPLHFGNGTRLTVT.

The CDR3 here is CASSLDEQYV. DNA of the CDR3: TGCGCCAGCAGCTTGGATGAGCAGTACGTC. The V and J genes are TRBV5-1 and TRBJ2-7, with D unresolved. The CDR3 has 10 residues. Between the trimmed V and J ends, which lost 0 bases and 7 bases, there was a span of 2 bases. Germline CDR1 is SGHRS and CDR2 is YFSETQ.

This chain joins TRBV19 and TRBJ2-6; D is unresolved. The CDR3 covers 15 residues. Between the trimmed V and J ends, which lost 6 bases and 4 bases, there was a span of 13 bases. Germline CDR1 reads LNHDA; CDR2 reads SQIVND (reference sequence). In DNA form, the CDR3 reads TGTGCCAGTAGGCCTGGGCAGTCAGGGGCCAACGTCCTGACTTTC. It encodes CASRPGQSGANVLTF. Full variable domain (rest looked up from reference TRBV19 and TRBJ2-6): DGGITQSPKYLFRKEGQNVTLSCEQNLNHDAMYWYRQDPGQGLRLIYYSQIVNDFQKGDIAEGYSVSREKKESFPLTVTSAQKNPTAFYLCASRPGQSGANVLTFGAGSRLTVL.

The chain links TRBV7-2 to TRBJ1-2; D is ambiguous. CDR3 length: 17 amino acids. Looked up from germline, CDR1 is SGHTA and CDR2 is FQGNSA. V was clipped by 3 bases and J by 4 bases, with 21 bases between them. CDR3 region: CASSLGPGVHRSYGYTF. DNA for the CDR3: TGTGCCAGCAGCTTGGGTCCCGGGGTGCACCGCTCCTATGGCTACACCTTC.

Comments on this clone: Other nucleotide sequences from this sample produce the same CDR3. The chain joins TRBV6-5 to TRBJ1-4; the D is unclear. Germline V gene data show CDR1 as MNHEY and CDR2 as SVGAGI. The CDR3 has 15 residues. With 0 bases removed from V and 1 base from J, the gap between germline ends came to 6 bases. The CDR3 loop is CASSYSLGTNEKLFF. The CDR3 DNA reads TGTGCCAGCAGTTACTCGCTGGGAACTAATGAAAAACTGTTTTTT.

This chain links TRBV12-5 with TRBJ1-1, with a weak D call TRBD1 (5 bases). There are 15 residues in the CDR3. Deletions cut 2 bases from V and 5 bases from J, with 15 bases between. The germline CDR1 and CDR2 sequences are LGHNT and FRNRAP. The CDR3 reads CASGLYQGGKTEAFF. DNA of the CDR3: TGTGCTAGTGGTTTGTATCAGGGTGGAAAAACTGAAGCTTTCTTT.

The gene calls are TRBV7-8 and TRBJ2-6; 7 nucleotides line up with TRBD1. With 5 bases clipped from V and 1 base from J, the junction kept 2 bases outside the gene matches. This CDR3 has 15 amino acids. Germline V lookup: CDR1 SGHVS, CDR2 FQNEAQ. The CDR3 spells CASSLTGSGANVLTF. In DNA form, the CDR3 reads TGTGCCAGCAGCCTGACAGGGTCTGGGGCCAACGTCCTGACTTTC. Full variable domain (rest looked up from reference TRBV7-8 and TRBJ2-6): GAGVSQSPRYKVAKRGQDVALRCDPISGHVSLFWYQQALGQGPEFLTYFQNEAQLDKSGLPSDRFFAERPEGSVSTLKIQRTQQEDSAVYLCASSLTGSGANVLTFGAGSRLTVL.

CDR3 coding DNA: TGCGCCAGCAGCATCCCAGGGGGCACCGGGGAGCTGTTTTTT. Translated: CASSIPGGTGELFF. The chain employs TRBV5-1 and TRBJ2-2; the match to TRBD1 covers 7 bases. This CDR3 has 14 amino acids. Germline values: CDR1 SGHRS, CDR2 YFSETQ. J gave up 4 bases and V 4 bases, and 4 bases lay outside the gene matches. Together with reference TRBV5-1 and TRBJ2-2, the CDR3 gives the full variable domain: KAGVTQTPRYLIKTRGQQVTLSCSPISGHRSVSWYQQTPGQGLQFLFEYFSETQRNKGNFPGRFSGRQFSNSRSEMNVSTLELGDSALYLCASSIPGGTGELFFGEGSRLTVL.

This rearrangement joins TRBV19 to TRBJ2-3; D remains unclear. V was shortened by 3 bases and J by 5 bases, with 12 bases between the two germline ends. CDR3 size: 14 residues. Per germline, CDR1 LNHDA and CDR2 SQIVND (reference sequence). CDR3 sequence reads: CASSIHRDVDTQYF. The CDR3 DNA follows: TGTGCCAGTAGTATCCATAGGGATGTAGATACGCAGTATTTT.

The V gene is TRBV28, the J gene TRBJ2-4; 8 bases are shared with TRBD2. The germline gives CDR1 MDHEN, CDR2 SYDVKM. Trimming took 5 bases from V and 5 from J; bases not matched to a gene: 2. The CDR3 loop spans 13 amino acids. CDR3 DNA sequence: TGTGCCAGCAGTCGCGGGGGGCAAAACATTCAGTACTTC. As protein: CASSRGGQNIQYF.

This clone was seen a handful of times. The chain carries TRBV2 and TRBJ1-1; TRBD1 aligns across 7 bases. V lost 7 bases, J lost 1 base, and 6 bases stayed unmatched. The CDR3 has 14 amino acids. CDR1 SNHLY and CDR2 FYNNEI come from the germline V gene. The CDR3 protein is CASTEDRTNTEAFF. DNA for the CDR3: TGTGCCAGCACCGAGGACAGGACGAACACTGAAGCTTTCTTT.

This clone was picked up a small number of times. The chain is built from TRBV7-6 and TRBJ2-2; 11 nucleotides match TRBD2. This CDR3 contains 18 residues. V trimming: 2 bases; J trimming: 0 bases; junction bases outside the gene matches: 5. Per germline, CDR1 SGHVS and CDR2 FNYEAQ. The CDR3 spells CASSLLAGGLPNTGELFF. The CDR3 coding sequence is TGTGCCAGCAGCTTACTAGCGGGGGGATTGCCGAACACCGGGGAGCTGTTTTTT.

This clone was detected only a few times. This sequence joins TRBV5-1 and TRBJ2-2; D might be TRBD1 (6 bases). Germline-derived CDR1 and CDR2 are SGHRS and YFSETQ. V was trimmed by 0 bases and J by 5 bases, leaving 11 bases between them. The CDR3 sequence is 15 residues long. CDR3 nucleotide sequence: TGCGCCAGCAGCTTGGATGTACAGGGAACCGGGGAGCTGTTTTTT. It specifies CASSLDVQGTGELFF.

The CDR3 loop is CASSPQGRSYTF. In DNA, the CDR3 is TGTGCCAGCAGCCCGCAGGGAAGGAGCTACACCTTC. V and J are TRBV7-2 and TRBJ1-2; D is possibly TRBD1 (5 bases). Germline V gene data show CDR1 as SGHTA and CDR2 as FQGNSA. V was pared by 5 bases and J by 9 bases, with 13 bases between. CDR3 length: 12 residues.

The J gene is TRBJ2-5, the V gene TRBV9, with D perhaps matching TRBD1 or TRBD2 (7 bases each). Trimming shortened V by 4 bases and J by 3 bases, and 22 bases separated the two germline ends. Germline CDR1 reads SGDLS; CDR2 reads YYNGEE. The CDR3 is 17 residues long. The CDR3 reads CASSPQRQGGTEETQYF. CDR3 DNA: TGTGCCAGCAGCCCACAGAGACAGGGAGGGACAGAAGAGACCCAGTACTTC.

This clone has only a few counts. The chain joins TRBV2 to TRBJ2-2, with a tentative D call TRBD1 (6 bases). Deletions cut 0 bases from V and 8 bases from J, with 22 bases between. The germline V gene encodes CDR1 SNHLY and CDR2 FYNNEI. The length of the CDR3 is 18 residues. The CDR3 DNA reads as TGTGCCAGCAGTGAAGCGCACGCAGTCCAGGGGCACCGGGGGGAGCTGTTTTTT. Its translation is CASSEAHAVQGHRGELFF. The full variable domain, its missing parts supplied by reference TRBV2 and TRBJ2-2, is EPEVTQTPSHQVTQMGQEVILRCVPISNHLYFYWYRQILGQKVEFLVSFYNNEISEKSEIFDDQFSVERPDGSNFTLKIRSTKLEDSAMYFCASSEAHAVQGHRGELFFGEGSRLTVL.

The chain recombines TRBV14 with TRBJ1-1, with a tentative D call TRBD1 (5 bases). V lost 4 bases, J lost 7 bases, and 13 bases lay in between. This CDR3 contains 13 residues. Germline CDR1 and CDR2: SGHDN and FVKESK. This chain's CDR3 is CASSPRVLGEAFF. The CDR3 coding sequence is TGTGCCAGCAGCCCCAGGGTTTTGGGTGAAGCTTTCTTT.

CDR3 residues: CASSFQGSGEKLFF. The CDR3, as DNA: TGCGCCAGCAGCTTCCAGGGGAGTGGTGAAAAACTGTTTTTT. The chain carries TRBV5-1 and TRBJ1-4, with a weak D call TRBD1 (6 bases). The germline CDR1 and CDR2 sequences are SGHRS and YFSETQ. Trimming took off 2 bases at V and 7 bases at J, with 12 bases between the two ends. This CDR3 has 14 residues.

The chain combines TRBV5-6 with TRBJ2-3; 12 bases map to TRBD2. Trimming removed 1 base from V and 3 bases from J; junction bases left unmatched: 0. The CDR3 totals 15 residues. Germline V gene data show CDR1 as SGHDT and CDR2 as YYEEEE. The CDR3 is CASSLTSGGTDTQYF. In nucleotides, the CDR3 is TGTGCCAGCAGCTTGACTAGCGGGGGGACAGATACGCAGTATTTT. Full variable domain (missing parts from reference TRBV5-6 and TRBJ2-3): DAGVTQSPTHLIKTRGQQVTLRCSPKSGHDTVSWYQQALGQGPQFIFQYYEEEERQRGNFPDRFSGHQFPNYSSELNVNALLLGDSALYLCASSLTSGGTDTQYFGPGTRLTVL.

This clone was found a few times. J is TRBJ2-5 and V is TRBV5-1, with D possibly being TRBD2 (6 bases). The CDR3 is 15 amino acids. Trimming removed 0 bases at V and 1 base at J, with 10 bases between. Germline V gene data show CDR1 as SGHRS and CDR2 as YFSETQ. DNA of the CDR3: TGCGCCAGCAGCTTGGCCGGCGGGATCCAAGAGACCCAGTACTTC. Translating it yields CASSLAGGIQETQYF.

The gene calls are TRBV4-1 and TRBJ2-3; no reliable D call. The V and J ends lost 6 bases and 1 base respectively, with 8 bases between them. Germline CDR1 MGHRA, CDR2 YSYEKL. This CDR3 has 13 residues. The CDR3 DNA sequence: TGCGCCAGCAGGAGCTCTCGCACAGATACGCAGTATTTT. Amino acids: CASRSSRTDTQYF.

The gene calls are TRBV2 and TRBJ2-1; D uncertain. Deletions cut 1 base from V and 7 bases from J, with 17 bases between. The CDR3 totals 16 residues. Germline values: CDR1 SNHLY, CDR2 FYNNEI. The DNA of the CDR3 is TGTGCCAGCAGTGAAGGGCGCCAGAGGTTTGAAAATGAGCAGTTCTTC. Translation: CASSEGRQRFENEQFF. The complete variable domain, with remaining parts taken from reference TRBV2 and TRBJ2-1, reads EPEVTQTPSHQVTQMGQEVILRCVPISNHLYFYWYRQILGQKVEFLVSFYNNEISEKSEIFDDQFSVERPDGSNFTLKIRSTKLEDSAMYFCASSEGRQRFENEQFFGPGTRLTVL.